This T cell receptor beta chain was sequenced for a study of OX40 agonist ivuxolimab in advanced cancers. Study-level information: Ivuxolimab, an agonistic anti-OX40 (CD134) antibody, was given to patients. Partial responses were achieved by three patients, of whom one had hepatocellular carcinoma and two had cutaneous melanoma. Mean age around 60 years, range about 23 to 80; around 80% male.

Sequencing used immunoSEQ multiplex PCR; TCRdb keeps in-frame clones, though not all of them. The sample records over 150,000 clones, 90% to 95% being singletons. This clone was observed a single time. V shed 3 bases and J 5 bases; nucleotides not matched to a gene: 9. Looked up from germline, CDR1 is SEHNR and CDR2 is FQNEAQ (reference sequence). The CDR3 extends over 16 amino acids. Sample: CD4+ or CD8+ T cells sorted from blood, taken in a trial of the OX40 agonist ivuxolimab. The V call is TRBV7-9, the J call TRBJ2-5, with 10 bases aligning to TRBD2. This TCR was recovered from an adult with an advanced solid tumor such as melanoma, head and neck, liver or kidney cancer. CDR3 in DNA: TGTGCCAGCAGCTTTAGGATAGCGGGAGGCCGGGAGACCCAGTACTTC. It codes for CASSFRIAGGRETQYF.